A single sample is the source of the 3 T cell receptor beta chains below, sequenced in a study of post-analysis software for immune sequencing data. Study results and caveats: Elevated frequency relative to controls characterized roughly 5 TRBV segments in patients, TRBV5-6, TRBV5-1 and TRBV20-1 among them.

The antigens these receptors bind are not known. TCR beta cDNA libraries had unique molecular identifiers. TCRdb redid the calling of the PCR reads with MiXCR, one entry per CDR3 protein. The sample gives roughly 670,000 distinct CDR3 sequences, around 60% of which show up once; about 11% is in the top ten. Sequencing input: blood. These receptors came from a girl aged 2 to 10 with multiple sclerosis.

A few counts support this clonotype. This chain uses TRBV5-1 with TRBJ2-1; 8 nucleotides agree with TRBD2. Germline V gene lookup returns CDR1 SGHRS and CDR2 YFSETQ. CDR3 length: 17 amino acids. V trimming: 4 bases; J trimming: 2 bases; junction bases outside the gene matches: 11. The CDR3 spells CASSPTPREAAYNEQFF. As DNA, the CDR3 is TGCGCCAGCAGCCCCACCCCGCGGGAGGCGGCCTACAATGAGCAGTTCTTC.

The V call is TRBV10-2, the J call TRBJ2-5; the match to TRBD2 covers 7 bases. Germline V CDR1 and CDR2: WSHSY, SAAADI. This CDR3 contains 15 residues. The V and J ends lost 3 bases and 6 bases, in that order; junction bases with no gene match: 10. The CDR3 DNA follows: TGCGCCAGCAGTGATAGGTGGGGGGGTTTAAAGACCCAGTACTTC. Translating it yields CASSDRWGGLKTQYF.

This clonotype was seen a few times. The chain links TRBV20-1 to TRBJ2-7; D possibly matches TRBD1 or TRBD2 (6 bases each). CDR3 length: 11 residues. V shed 6 bases and J shed 5 bases, with 11 bases lying between them. Germline V gene sequence: CDR1 DFQATT, CDR2 SNEGSKA (reference sequence). CDR3 bases: TGCAGTGCCCGAGGGGGGAACGAGCAGTACTTC. Residues: CSARGGNEQYF.